This TCR beta chain is drawn from a study of shared clonotypes between healthy human individuals. Only in-frame clones appear in the TCRdb table, and some are missing; sequencing was by immunoSEQ multiplex PCR. The sample shows millions of clones, over 85% of them seen only once. The CD4+ fraction was divided into a CD45RA+ naive subset and a CD45RA-negative memory subset. Deletions cut 5 bases from V and 6 bases from J, with 16 bases between. Per the germline V gene, CDR1 is SGHTA and CDR2 is FQGNSA. This CDR3 has 15 residues. The J gene is TRBJ2-2, the V gene TRBV7-2, with TRBD1 as a possible D gene (5 bases). This clonotype was obtained from a man younger than 35 in good health. Some clones in this sample may be carry-over from other donors' samples. The sequencing sample was made of naive CD4+ T cells from PBMCs. Described subset: CD45RA+ positively selected. The CDR3: CASSLKWGSPGELFF. DNA of the CDR3: TGTGCCAGCAGCCTCAAGTGGGGCTCCCCCGGGGAGCTGTTTTTT.